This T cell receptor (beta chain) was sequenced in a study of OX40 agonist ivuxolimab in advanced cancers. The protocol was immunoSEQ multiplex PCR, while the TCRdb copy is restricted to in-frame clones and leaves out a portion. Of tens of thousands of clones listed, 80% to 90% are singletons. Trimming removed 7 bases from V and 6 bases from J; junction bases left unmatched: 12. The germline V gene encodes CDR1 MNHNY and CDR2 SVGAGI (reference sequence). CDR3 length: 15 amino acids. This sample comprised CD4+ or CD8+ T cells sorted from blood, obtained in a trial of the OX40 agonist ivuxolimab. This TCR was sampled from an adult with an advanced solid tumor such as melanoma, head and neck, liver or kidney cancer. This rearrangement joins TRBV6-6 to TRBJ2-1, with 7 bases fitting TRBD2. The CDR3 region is CASTKGASGANEQFF. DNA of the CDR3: TGTGCCAGCACCAAGGGCGCTAGCGGAGCCAATGAGCAGTTCTTC.